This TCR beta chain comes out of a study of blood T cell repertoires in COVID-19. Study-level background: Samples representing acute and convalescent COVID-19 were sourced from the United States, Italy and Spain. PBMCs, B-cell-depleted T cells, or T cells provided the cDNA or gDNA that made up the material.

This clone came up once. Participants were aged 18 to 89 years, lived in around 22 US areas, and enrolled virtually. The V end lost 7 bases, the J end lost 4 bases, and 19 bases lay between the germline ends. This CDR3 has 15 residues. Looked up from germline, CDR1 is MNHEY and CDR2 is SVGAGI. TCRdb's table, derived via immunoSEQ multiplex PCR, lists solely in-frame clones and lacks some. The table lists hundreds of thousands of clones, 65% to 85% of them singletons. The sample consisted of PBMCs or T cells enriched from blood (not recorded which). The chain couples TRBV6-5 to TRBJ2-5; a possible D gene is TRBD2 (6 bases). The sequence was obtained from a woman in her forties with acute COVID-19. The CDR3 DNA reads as TGTGCCAGCAACATCGGGTGGGGGGAACGAGAGACCCAGTACTTC. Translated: CASNIGWGERETQYF.